This T cell receptor (beta chain) derives from a study of regulatory T cells in long-lasting Graves disease. Across the whole study: Duration of antithyroid drug therapy among newly diagnosed Graves' patients was under 3 months.

This clonotype was detected many times. Both iRepertoire HTBI primers and Arm-PCR of CDR3 regions were used to build the TCR beta libraries. Methods used by the authors: Identification of gene segments yielded 60 or so TRBV and about 15 TRBJ across samples. TCRdb passed the multiplex PCR reads through MiXCR, listing each CDR3 protein once. Here the V and J calls rest on TCRdb's processing, not on the authors' analysis. This table has around 360,000 distinct CDR3 sequences, roughly 16% appearing once. The time point denotes: newly diagnosed GD, antithyroid drugs for less than 3 months. PBMC RNA served as the TCR library source. The CDR3 totals 15 residues. Germline trimming cut 5 bases from V and 5 bases from J; bases unmatched to any gene: 5. Germline loops: CDR1 SGHNT, CDR2 YENEEA. These data were likewise used in another study, on T cells in Graves' hyperthyroidism and ophthalmopathy. That publication notes: On the basis of clinical symptoms, serum thyroxine and TRAb, thyroid ultrasound and orbital computed tomography, diagnoses were made.

The sample consisted of peripheral blood mononuclear cells (PBMCs), taken at new diagnosis, from a patient treated with antithyroid drugs. This TCR came from a woman between 18 and 30 years old with Graves disease. This chain links TRBV11-3 with TRBJ2-2; TRBD1 matches 10 bases. CDR3 coding DNA: TGTGCCAGCAGCCGGACAGGGGGAAGTACCGGGGAGCTGTTTTTT. Translated, it gives CASSRTGGSTGELFF.